This TCR beta chain was retrieved from a study of tumor-infiltrating lymphocytes in localized non-small cell lung cancer. The wider study: The cohort mixed smokers and never-smokers, several histologies, and some post-neoadjuvant-chemotherapy samples. The study's findings and limits: IM1 and IM2 tumors showed no difference in T-cell fraction. TCR sequencing covered a subset of patients with enough tissue. Technical variation could not be separated from intratumor heterogeneity here.

With regard to this clone: Its antigen remains unknown.

This table comes from immunoSEQ multiplex PCR, and its TCRdb copy is limited to in-frame clones, with some not included. The sample lists approximately 9,500 clones, approximately 71% occurring once. The CDR3 spans 15 residues. The ends were cut back, 4 bases at V and 0 bases at J, with 15 bases in the middle. Germline assignment: CDR1 GTSNPN and CDR2 SVGIG (reference sequence). The V and J genes are TRBV30 and TRBJ1-1, with TRBD1 as a possible D gene (5 bases). The sequenced material came from uninvolved lung tissue not adjacent to the tumor. The receptor comes from a human donor with non-small cell lung cancer. The chain's CDR3 is CAWMGGWEMNTEAFF. The DNA for the CDR3 is TGTGCCTGGATGGGGGGTTGGGAAATGAACACTGAAGCTTTCTTT.